This T cell receptor beta chain was found in a study of CD8+CD57+ T cells in acquired aplastic anemia. Individuals selected for sequencing had exhibited CD8+CD57+ cell expansion on flow cytometry. Deletions cut 2 bases from V and 5 bases from J, with 9 bases between. Per germline, CDR1 KGHDR and CDR2 SFDVKD. The CDR3 contains 13 residues. About this clonotype itself: Its antigen is unidentified.

Profiles of TCR beta VDJ and CDR3 were generated from a genomic DNA template. MiXCR, applied by TCRdb to the reads, yields one record per CDR3 protein. The table shows some 180,000 distinct CDR3 sequences, with about 50% occurring only once. Study observations and caveats: About 30 was the count of CD8+ CDR3 sequences that patients shared with controls.

Sequences were obtained from sorted CD4+, CD8+, or CD8+CD57+ T cells (not recorded which) from PBMCs. The genes are TRBV24-1 and TRBJ2-7, with a weak D call TRBD2 (6 bases). The receptor was isolated from a human donor with aplastic anemia. CDR3 bases: TGTGCCACCAGTGATTGGAGGGACCACGAGCAGTACTTC. Translated: CATSDWRDHEQYF.